This paragraph covers one TCR beta chain sequence. Clones were read by immunoSEQ multiplex PCR, and TCRdb kept only the in-frame ones, dropping some. The table has about 250,000 clones, 80% to 95% seen once; the top ten hold around 1.8%. Trimming stripped 5 bases from V and 6 bases from J, with 13 bases between. Germline V lookup: CDR1 SNHLY, CDR2 FYNNEI. There are 13 residues in the CDR3. This entry belongs to a study of blood T cell repertoires in COVID-19. Study-wide context: Samples of COVID-19 (acute and convalescent) were obtained from the United States, Italy and Spain. PBMCs, B-cell-depleted T cells, or T cells were the source of the cDNA or gDNA that made up the material.

Which cohort a participant joined came from the clinical history participants gave. Resolution of symptoms, clearance, or two negative PCRs was present in recovered Cohort 3 donors. The sequenced material came from PBMCs or T cells enriched from blood (not recorded which). This TCR derives from a woman between 18 and 29 years old who had recovered from COVID-19. The rearrangement links TRBV2 to TRBJ1-2; D is unresolved. This CDR3 is CASSLSSSDGYTF. The DNA of the CDR3 is TGTGCCAGCAGTCTTTCTTCGTCAGATGGCTACACCTTC. The whole variable domain, remainder taken from reference TRBV2 and TRBJ1-2, is EPEVTQTPSHQVTQMGQEVILRCVPISNHLYFYWYRQILGQKVEFLVSFYNNEISEKSEIFDDQFSVERPDGSNFTLKIRSTKLEDSAMYFCASSLSSSDGYTFGSGTRLTVV.